The 30 T cell receptor beta chains in this list originate from one sample, sequenced in a study of T cells in Graves' hyperthyroidism and ophthalmopathy. There were TCR beta CDR3 regions amplified from RNA transcripts. First-round RT-PCR targeting the TCR CDR3 was performed with the HTBI primer set. TCRdb independently ran MiXCR on the multiplex PCR reads; one entry per CDR3 protein. The sample lists nearly 750,000 distinct CDR3 sequences, around a third occurring once. The specimen sequenced was blood. These receptors were obtained from a middle-aged woman with Graves' hyperthyroidism.

This clonotype was picked up a small number of times. V usage is TRBV6-5 and J usage is TRBJ2-7; tentative D call: TRBD1 (5 bases). Germline V gives CDR1 MNHEY, CDR2 SVGAGI. The CDR3 length is 17 residues. With 0 bases removed from V and 2 bases from J, the gap between germline ends came to 17 bases. CDR3 sequence: CASSYSSQGDSPYEQYF. In DNA, the CDR3 is TGTGCCAGCAGTTACTCGAGTCAAGGCGACAGCCCCTACGAGCAGTACTTC.

The gene calls are TRBV19 and TRBJ2-7; 7 positions match TRBD1. This CDR3 is built from 15 residues. J lost 0 bases, V lost 5 bases, and 7 bases had no gene match. Germline lookup yields CDR1 LNHDA and CDR2 SQIVND (reference sequence). CDR3 region: CASSPMDRSSYEQYF. The CDR3 DNA sequence: TGTGCCAGTAGTCCAATGGACAGGTCCTCCTACGAGCAGTACTTC.

The chain carries TRBV5-1 and TRBJ1-1; 7 bases line up with TRBD1. Germline-derived CDR1 and CDR2 are SGHRS and YFSETQ. V shed 4 bases and J 5 bases; nucleotides not matched to a gene: 11. The CDR3 length is 15 residues. The DNA for the CDR3 is TGCGCCAGCAGCCGAGATAGACAGGGAATAACTGAAGCTTTCTTT. Translating it yields CASSRDRQGITEAFF. Variable domain in full (rest from reference TRBV5-1 and TRBJ1-1): KAGVTQTPRYLIKTRGQQVTLSCSPISGHRSVSWYQQTPGQGLQFLFEYFSETQRNKGNFPGRFSGRQFSNSRSEMNVSTLELGDSALYLCASSRDRQGITEAFFGQGTRLTVV.

The rearrangement joins TRBV7-9 to TRBJ2-5; D is possibly TRBD1 or TRBD2 (6 bases each). Looked up from germline, CDR1 is SEHNR and CDR2 is FQNEAQ (reference sequence). Trimming removed 8 bases from V and 1 base from J, with 8 bases in between. This CDR3 spans 12 amino acids. In DNA, the CDR3 is TGTGCCAGCGGGGGGCTCCAAGAGACCCAGTACTTC. Amino acids: CASGGLQETQYF.

This clonotype was recorded at least ten times. The chain is built from TRBV29-1 and TRBJ1-2; unclear D gene. Germline V lookup: CDR1 SQVTM, CDR2 ANQGSEA. V lost 4 bases and J lost 2, with 11 bases in between. This CDR3 region has 13 residues. In DNA, the CDR3 is TGCAGCGTTGTACCCCGATCCAACTATGGCTACACCTTC. Its protein is CSVVPRSNYGYTF.

The table lists this clonotype with a few counts. The chain has TRBV19 and TRBJ1-4; D gene unclear. The CDR3 is 13 residues long. Germline V CDR1 and CDR2: LNHDA, SQIVND (reference sequence). V was cut by 5 bases and J by 7 bases, with 11 bases left in between. CDR3 DNA sequence: TGTGCCAGTAGTCGGGGATCGAGTGAAAAACTGTTTTTT. Its translation is CASSRGSSEKLFF.

This clonotype turned up a few times. The chain joins TRBV7-9 to TRBJ2-2; no reliable D call. Trimming pared 10 bases from V and 1 base from J, leaving 13 bases between. This CDR3 contains 14 residues. The germline CDR1 and CDR2 sequences are SEHNR and FQNEAQ (reference sequence). The CDR3 DNA sequence: TGTGCCACCCCATGGGTAGAGAACACCGGGGAGCTGTTTTTT. This sequence encodes CATPWVENTGELFF. The whole variable domain, remainder taken from reference TRBV7-9 and TRBJ2-2, is DTGVSQNPRHKITKRGQNVTFRCDPISEHNRLYWYRQTLGQGPEFLTYFQNEAQLEKSRLLSDRFSAERPKGSFSTLEIQRTEQGDSAMYLCATPWVENTGELFFGEGSRLTVL.

The chain employs TRBV7-6 and TRBJ2-7; 9 bases are shared with TRBD2. V was clipped by 5 bases and J by 0 bases; unmatched bases: 14. This CDR3 has 18 amino acids. CDR1 and CDR2 (germline): SGHVS, FNYEAQ. For the CDR3, the DNA is TGTGCCAGCAGCCTTACTCGGACTAGCGCGGGGAGCTCCTACGAGCAGTACTTC. Its protein is CASSLTRTSAGSSYEQYF.

This clonotype was seen a few times. V and J are TRBV5-5 and TRBJ1-1; 9 nucleotides match TRBD1. CDR3 size: 15 residues. CDR1 and CDR2 from the germline V gene are SGHKS and YYEKEE (reference sequence). V was pared by 4 bases and J by 6 bases, with 10 bases of the junction left unmatched. The CDR3 DNA is TGTGCCAGCAGCCAAGCAAGGACAGGGGTGTCTGAAGCTTTCTTT. As protein: CASSQARTGVSEAFF. The full variable domain, completed using reference TRBV5-5 and TRBJ1-1, is DAGVTQSPTHLIKTRGQQVTLRCSPISGHKSVSWYQQVLGQGPQFIFQYYEKEERGRGNFPDRFSARQFPNYSSELNVNALLLGDSALYLCASSQARTGVSEAFFGQGTRLTVV.

J is TRBJ2-5 and V is TRBV5-4; D perhaps matches TRBD2 (7 bases). Germline lookup yields CDR1 SGHNT and CDR2 YYREEE (reference sequence). The CDR3 is 14 amino acids. The germline V and J ends were trimmed by 7 bases and 2 bases, with 15 bases remaining between them. Here the CDR3 reads CASFLRGAQETQYF. CDR3 sequence (DNA): TGTGCCAGCTTTTTACGGGGGGCACAAGAGACCCAGTACTTC.

This clonotype was found a few times. CDR3 in amino acids: CASSQVWRGDYGYTF. CDR3 DNA sequence: TGCGCCAGCAGCCAAGTTTGGAGGGGGGACTATGGCTACACCTTC. The V and J genes are TRBV4-1 and TRBJ1-2; D possibly corresponds to TRBD1 (6 bases). Trimming left V 1 base short and J 3 bases short, with 12 bases between. Germline CDR1 is MGHRA and CDR2 is YSYEKL. This CDR3 comprises 15 residues.

This clonotype was picked up a small number of times. The chain links TRBV6-2 or TRBV6-3 to TRBJ1-1; D gene ambiguous. Trimming took off 6 bases at V and 5 bases at J, with 10 bases between the two ends. The germline V gene encodes CDR1 MNHEY and CDR2 SVGEGT. This CDR3 spans 12 amino acids. Written as DNA, the CDR3 is TGTGCCAGCAGCCAAACTTGGACTGAAGCTTTCTTT. Its protein is CASSQTWTEAFF.

This chain joins TRBV24-1 and TRBJ2-3, with 7 bases that match TRBD1. CDR1 KGHDR and CDR2 SFDVKD come from the germline V gene. V shed 7 bases, J shed 6 bases, and the junction held 3 bases outside the gene matches. The CDR3 runs to 12 residues. The CDR3 reads CATRGQWDTQYF. The CDR3, as DNA: TGTGCCACCAGGGGACAGTGGGATACGCAGTATTTT.

This clonotype has more than one count but fewer than ten. Compared with germline, one end of the junction differs, possibly owing to a read error. The chain carries TRBV11-2 and TRBJ2-7; tentative D call: TRBD1 (6 bases). Germline CDR1 is SGHAT and CDR2 is FQNNGV. CDR3 length: 15 amino acids. The CDR3 DNA sequence: TGTGCCAGCAGTTTAGGGGGACCCTCCGCTCTCGGGCAGTACTTC. Amino acid sequence: CASSLGGPSALGQYF.

The chain has TRBV6-5 and TRBJ1-2, with D possibly matching TRBD1 (5 bases). V was cut by 7 bases and J by 0 bases, with 12 bases left in between. Germline values: CDR1 MNHEY, CDR2 SVGAGI. The length of the CDR3 is 14 residues. CDR3 nucleotide sequence: TGTGCCAGCATCCGGGACGCGGCTAACTATGGCTACACCTTC. It translates to CASIRDAANYGYTF.

This clonotype has only a few counts. V usage is TRBV7-6 and J usage is TRBJ2-5; tentatively, D is TRBD1 (5 bases). The ends were cut back, 1 base at V and 5 bases at J, with 8 bases in the middle. Germline lookup yields CDR1 SGHVS and CDR2 FNYEAQ. The CDR3 consists of 13 residues. CDR3 in amino acids: CASSLGQPETQYF. CDR3 coding DNA: TGTGCCAGCAGCTTAGGACAGCCGGAGACCCAGTACTTC.

A note on this clonotype: The conserved phenylalanine or tryptophan normally closing the CDR3 is absent here, so this likely arose from a read error. No DNA is shown, since the ends of the CDR3 on it are uncertain; the CDR3 is the one TCRdb lists. The CDR3 loop reads CSVEPQGGGT. The chain has TRBV29-1 and TRBJ2-6; TRBD1, as called in the table, went unchecked against the DNA. The germline V gene has CDR1 SQVTM and CDR2 ANQGSEA. The CDR3 has 10 amino acids, counting both end residues.

The table lists this clonotype with many counts. The V call is TRBV7-2, the J call TRBJ2-7, with TRBD2 matching 10 bases. The germline V gene has CDR1 SGHTA and CDR2 FQGNSA. Germline trimming cut 2 bases from V and 6 bases from J; bases unmatched to any gene: 10. The CDR3 spans 16 residues. CDR3 in amino acids: CASSLTLAGVYGEQYF. Written as DNA, the CDR3 is TGTGCCAGCAGCTTAACCCTAGCGGGAGTTTACGGCGAGCAGTACTTC.

The V and J genes are TRBV30 and TRBJ2-2, with D hard to call. With 0 bases removed from V and 7 bases from J, the gap between germline ends came to 3 bases. Germline CDR1 and CDR2: GTSNPN and SVGIG (reference sequence). The CDR3 sequence is 11 residues long. The CDR3 sequence: CAWSVGGELFF. CDR3 nucleotide sequence: TGTGCCTGGAGTGTCGGCGGGGAGCTGTTTTTT.

This clonotype was recorded many times. At one end, the junction sequence differs from germline, possibly due to a read error. The chain is built from TRBV7-7 and TRBJ2-5, with 7 positions matching TRBD2. Germline V CDR1 and CDR2: SSHAT, FNYEAQ (reference sequence). The CDR3 length is 15 residues. As DNA, the CDR3 is TGTGCTAGCAGCTTGGCTAGCGGACTCCAAGAGACCCAGTACTTC. It yields the protein CASSLASGLQETQYF.

The chain links TRBV10-3 to TRBJ1-1, with no clear D. Germline V gene sequence: CDR1 ENHRY, CDR2 SYGVKD. CDR3 length: 13 amino acids. Trimming cost V 5 bases and J 3 bases, with 10 bases left between them. The CDR3 spells CAISYRGDTEAFF. The CDR3 DNA sequence: TGTGCCATCAGTTATCGAGGAGACACTGAAGCTTTCTTT.

This clonotype was picked up one time. The chain joins TRBV2 to TRBJ1-2; TRBD1 matches 12 bases. J gave up 6 bases and V 2 bases, and 7 bases lay outside the gene matches. From germline, CDR1 is SNHLY and CDR2 FYNNEI. The length of the CDR3 is 16 residues. The CDR3 is CASSEPGTGGMDGYTF. The DNA for the CDR3 is TGTGCCAGCAGTGAACCCGGGACAGGGGGCATGGATGGCTACACCTTC.

This clonotype was picked up many times. The chain employs TRBV19 and TRBJ1-6; D possibly corresponds to TRBD1 (6 bases). The CDR3 has 14 amino acids. In germline, CDR1 is LNHDA, CDR2 SQIVND (reference sequence). Trimming shortened V by 6 bases and J by 5 bases, and 11 bases separated the two germline ends. The CDR3 DNA follows: TGTGCCAGTAGCCTTGGACAGAATAATTCACCCCTCCACTTT. This translates into CASSLGQNNSPLHF.

This clonotype was picked up a small number of times. This chain uses TRBV7-2 with TRBJ2-5; tentative D call: TRBD1 (5 bases). Trimming stripped 3 bases from V and 2 bases from J, with 10 bases between. Germline V lookup: CDR1 SGHTA, CDR2 FQGNSA. The CDR3 covers 14 residues. In DNA, the CDR3 is TGTGCCAGCAGCTTCGGCAGGGTTCAAGAGACCCAGTACTTC. Amino acids: CASSFGRVQETQYF. Using reference TRBV7-2 and TRBJ2-5 for the parts outside the CDR3, the full variable domain is GAGVSQSPSNKVTEKGKDVELRCDPISGHTALYWYRQSLGQGLEFLIYFQGNSAPDKSGLPSDRFSAERTGGSVSTLTIQRTQQEDSAVYLCASSFGRVQETQYFGPGTRLLVL.

This clonotype was seen at least ten times. This chain links TRBV7-9 with TRBJ2-7, with D possibly being TRBD1 (5 bases). The CDR3 runs 14 residues. V lost 2 bases and J 5 bases, leaving 13 bases between the germline ends. CDR1 and CDR2 from the germline V gene are SEHNR and FQNEAQ (reference sequence). For the CDR3, the DNA is TGTGCCAGCAGCTTATTGGCAGGGTCCAACGAGCAGTACTTC. Its translation is CASSLLAGSNEQYF. The variable domain in full, completed from reference TRBV7-9 and TRBJ2-7, reads DTGVSQNPRHKITKRGQNVTFRCDPISEHNRLYWYRQTLGQGPEFLTYFQNEAQLEKSRLLSDRFSAERPKGSFSTLEIQRTEQGDSAMYLCASSLLAGSNEQYFGPGTRLTVT.

This clonotype was recorded a few times. Here the CDR3 reads CASSGAIDRVTEAFF. The CDR3 region has the DNA TGTGCCAGCAGCGGGGCTATTGACAGGGTTACTGAAGCTTTCTTT. The V gene is TRBV9, the J gene TRBJ1-1; 7 bases agree with TRBD1. The CDR3 runs to 15 residues. Trimming removed 3 bases from V and 5 bases from J; junction bases left unmatched: 10. Germline V CDR1 and CDR2: SGDLS, YYNGEE.

About this clonotype itself: A much bigger clone sits one base away, suggesting this may be a read error. This chain links TRBV7-9 with TRBJ1-4, with 7 bases lining up with TRBD1. Per the germline V gene, CDR1 is SEHNR and CDR2 is FQNEAQ (reference sequence). The CDR3 length is 16 residues. V lost 4 bases and J lost 10; bases outside the gene matches: 15. CDR3 residues: CASSSQRQGQKVKLFF. CDR3 DNA: TGTGCCAGCAGCTCCCAGCGACAGGGCCAGAAGGTAAAACTGTTTTTT.

The sample holds many counts of this clonotype. The chain recombines TRBV25-1 with TRBJ1-6; 9 nucleotides line up with TRBD1. The V segment lost 0 bases and the J segment 6 bases; nucleotides outside the gene matches: 6. The CDR3 runs to 17 residues. CDR1 is MGHDK, CDR2 SYGVNS, per germline. CDR3 sequence: CASSEYGQGWGNSPLHF. CDR3 nucleotide sequence: TGTGCCAGCAGTGAATATGGACAGGGGTGGGGTAATTCACCCCTCCACTTT.

The chain carries TRBV7-2 and TRBJ2-3, with D hard to call. The germline V and J ends were trimmed by 4 bases and 0 bases, with 2 bases remaining between them. This CDR3 is 12 amino acids long. Germline lookup yields CDR1 SGHTA and CDR2 FQGNSA. The CDR3 region is CASSWSTDTQYF. CDR3 DNA sequence: TGTGCCAGCAGCTGGAGCACAGATACGCAGTATTTT. Supplemented by reference TRBV7-2 and TRBJ2-3, the full variable domain reads GAGVSQSPSNKVTEKGKDVELRCDPISGHTALYWYRQSLGQGLEFLIYFQGNSAPDKSGLPSDRFSAERTGGSVSTLTIQRTQQEDSAVYLCASSWSTDTQYFGPGTRLTVL.

The rearrangement links TRBV12-3 or TRBV12-4 to TRBJ2-7, with 9 bases identical to TRBD1. V gave up 4 bases and J gave up 3 bases; unmatched junction bases: 7. CDR3 length equals 15 residues. CDR3 in DNA: TGTGCCAGCAGTTACAGGGGGCGAAGTGTCTACGAGCAGTACTTC. Its protein is CASSYRGRSVYEQYF.